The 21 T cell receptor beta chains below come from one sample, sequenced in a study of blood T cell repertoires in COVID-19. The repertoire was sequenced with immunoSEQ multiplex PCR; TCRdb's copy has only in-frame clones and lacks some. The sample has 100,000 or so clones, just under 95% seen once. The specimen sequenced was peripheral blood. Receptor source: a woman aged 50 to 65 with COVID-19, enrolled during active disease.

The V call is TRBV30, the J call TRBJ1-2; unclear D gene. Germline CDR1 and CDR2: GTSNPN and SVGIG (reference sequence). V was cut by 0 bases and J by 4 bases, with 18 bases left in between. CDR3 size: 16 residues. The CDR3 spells CAWSVMRARPPYGYTF. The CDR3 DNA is TGTGCCTGGAGTGTAATGCGGGCCCGGCCCCCCTATGGCTACACCTTC. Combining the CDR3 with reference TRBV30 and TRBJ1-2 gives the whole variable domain SQTIHQWPATLVQPVGSPLSLECTVEGTSNPNLYWYRQAAGRGLQLLFYSVGIGQISSEVPQNLSASRPQDRQFILSSKKLLLSDSGFYLCAWSVMRARPPYGYTFGSGTRLTVV.

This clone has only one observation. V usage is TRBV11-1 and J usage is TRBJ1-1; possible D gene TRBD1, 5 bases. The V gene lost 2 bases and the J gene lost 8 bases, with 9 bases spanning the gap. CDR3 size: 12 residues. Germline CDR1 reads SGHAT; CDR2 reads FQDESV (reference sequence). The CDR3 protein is CASSLPQGEAFF. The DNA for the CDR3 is TGTGCCAGCAGCTTACCCCAGGGCGAAGCTTTCTTT.

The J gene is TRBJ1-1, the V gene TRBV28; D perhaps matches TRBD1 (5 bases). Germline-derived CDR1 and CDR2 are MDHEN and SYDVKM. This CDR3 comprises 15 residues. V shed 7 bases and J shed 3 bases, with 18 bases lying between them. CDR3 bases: TGTGCCAGCACCCTAGGGGCCAGGGTGGACACTGAAGCTTTCTTT. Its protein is CASTLGARVDTEAFF.

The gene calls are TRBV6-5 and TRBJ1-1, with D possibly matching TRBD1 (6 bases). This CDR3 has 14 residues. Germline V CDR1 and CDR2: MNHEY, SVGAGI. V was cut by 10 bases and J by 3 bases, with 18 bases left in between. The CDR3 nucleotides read TGTGCCACCGGGGGGGGGCGAGGGTACACTGAAGCTTTCTTT. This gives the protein CATGGGRGYTEAFF.

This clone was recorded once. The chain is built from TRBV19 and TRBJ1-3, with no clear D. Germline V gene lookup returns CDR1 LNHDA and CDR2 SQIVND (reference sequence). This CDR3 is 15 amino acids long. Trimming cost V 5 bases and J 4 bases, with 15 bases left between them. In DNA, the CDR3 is TGTGCCAGTAGTCCCTGGGAGACGCGGGGAAACACCATATATTTT. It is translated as CASSPWETRGNTIYF. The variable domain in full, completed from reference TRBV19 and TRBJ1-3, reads DGGITQSPKYLFRKEGQNVTLSCEQNLNHDAMYWYRQDPGQGLRLIYYSQIVNDFQKGDIAEGYSVSREKKESFPLTVTSAQKNPTAFYLCASSPWETRGNTIYFGEGSWLTVV.

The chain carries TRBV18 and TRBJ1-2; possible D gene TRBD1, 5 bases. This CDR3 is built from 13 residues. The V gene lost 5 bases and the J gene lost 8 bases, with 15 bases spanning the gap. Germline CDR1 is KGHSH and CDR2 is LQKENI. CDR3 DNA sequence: TGTGCCAGCTCAACGGACACGAAGGGGGGCTACACCTTC. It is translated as CASSTDTKGGYTF. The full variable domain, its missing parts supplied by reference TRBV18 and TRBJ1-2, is NAGVMQNPRHLVRRRGQEARLRCSPMKGHSHVYWYRQLPEEGLKFMVYLQKENIIDESGMPKERFSAEFPKEGPSILRIQQVVRGDSAAYFCASSTDTKGGYTFGSGTRLTVV.

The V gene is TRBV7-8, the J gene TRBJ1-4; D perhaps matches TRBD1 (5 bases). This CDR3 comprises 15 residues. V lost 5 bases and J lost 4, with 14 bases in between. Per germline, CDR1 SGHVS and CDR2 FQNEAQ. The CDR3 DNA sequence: TGTGCCAGCAGCCCCGGAGGGGATAATAATGAAAAACTGTTTTTT. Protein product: CASSPGGDNNEKLFF.

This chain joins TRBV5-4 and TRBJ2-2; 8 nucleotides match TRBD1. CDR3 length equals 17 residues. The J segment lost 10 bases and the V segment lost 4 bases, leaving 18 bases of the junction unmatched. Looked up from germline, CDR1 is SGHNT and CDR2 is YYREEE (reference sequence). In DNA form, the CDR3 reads TGTGCCAGCAGCGACAGGGGTCTCCTAAGGCCAATCGAGGAGCTGTTTTTT. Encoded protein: CASSDRGLLRPIEELFF.

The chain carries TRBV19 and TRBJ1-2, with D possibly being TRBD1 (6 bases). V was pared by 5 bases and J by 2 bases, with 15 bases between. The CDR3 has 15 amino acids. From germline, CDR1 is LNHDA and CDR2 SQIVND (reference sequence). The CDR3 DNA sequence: TGTGCCAGTAGTCATCACGGACAGAAAAACTATGGCTACACCTTC. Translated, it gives CASSHHGQKNYGYTF.

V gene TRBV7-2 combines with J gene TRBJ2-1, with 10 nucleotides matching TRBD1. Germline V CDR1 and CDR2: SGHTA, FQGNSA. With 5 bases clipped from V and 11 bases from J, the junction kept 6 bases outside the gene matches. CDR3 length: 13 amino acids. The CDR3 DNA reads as TGTGCCAGCAGCCTACCGGGACAGGGGAAGCAGTTCTTC. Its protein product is CASSLPGQGKQFF.

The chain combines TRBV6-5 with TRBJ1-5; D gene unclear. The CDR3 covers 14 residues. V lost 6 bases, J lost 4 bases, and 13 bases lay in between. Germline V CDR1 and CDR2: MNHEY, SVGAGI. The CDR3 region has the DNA TGTGCCAGCAGCCCCGGTTTGACTAATCAGCCCCAGCATTTT. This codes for CASSPGLTNQPQHF.

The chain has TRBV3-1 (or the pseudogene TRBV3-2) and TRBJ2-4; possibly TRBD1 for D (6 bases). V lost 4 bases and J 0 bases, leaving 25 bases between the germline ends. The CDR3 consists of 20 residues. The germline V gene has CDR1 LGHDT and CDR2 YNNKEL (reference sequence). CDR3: CASSPRSQGVLDLAKNIQYF. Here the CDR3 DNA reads TGTGCCAGCAGCCCACGCTCACAGGGTGTCTTAGATCTAGCCAAAAACATTCAGTACTTC.

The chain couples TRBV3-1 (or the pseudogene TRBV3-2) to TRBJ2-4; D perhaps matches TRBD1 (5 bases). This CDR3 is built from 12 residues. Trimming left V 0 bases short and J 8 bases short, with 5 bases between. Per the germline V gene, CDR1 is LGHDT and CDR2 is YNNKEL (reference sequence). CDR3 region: CASSQEGHIQYF. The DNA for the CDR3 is TGTGCCAGCAGCCAAGAGGGGCACATTCAGTACTTC.

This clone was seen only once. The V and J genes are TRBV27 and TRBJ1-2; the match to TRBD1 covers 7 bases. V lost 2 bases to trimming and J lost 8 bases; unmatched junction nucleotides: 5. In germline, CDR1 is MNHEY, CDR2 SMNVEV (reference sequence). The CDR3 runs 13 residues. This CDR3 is CASSLQGERGYTF. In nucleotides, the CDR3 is TGTGCCAGCAGTTTACAGGGGGAACGAGGCTACACCTTC.

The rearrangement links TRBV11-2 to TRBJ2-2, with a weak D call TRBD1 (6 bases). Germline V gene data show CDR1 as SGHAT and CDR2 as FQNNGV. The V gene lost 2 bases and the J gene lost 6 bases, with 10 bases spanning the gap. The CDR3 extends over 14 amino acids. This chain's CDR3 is CASSLMAGAGELFF. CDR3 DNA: TGTGCCAGCAGCTTAATGGCAGGGGCCGGGGAGCTGTTTTTT. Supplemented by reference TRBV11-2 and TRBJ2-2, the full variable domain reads EAGVAQSPRYKIIEKRQSVAFWCNPISGHATLYWYQQILGQGPKLLIQFQNNGVVDDSQLPKDRFSAERLKGVDSTLKIQPAKLEDSAVYLCASSLMAGAGELFFGEGSRLTVL.

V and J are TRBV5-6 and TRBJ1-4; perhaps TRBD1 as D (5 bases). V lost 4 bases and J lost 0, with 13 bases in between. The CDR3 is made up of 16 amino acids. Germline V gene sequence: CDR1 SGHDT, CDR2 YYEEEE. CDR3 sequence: CASSQGLDSTNEKLFF. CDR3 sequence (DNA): TGTGCCAGCAGCCAGGGATTGGATTCAACTAATGAAAAACTGTTTTTT.

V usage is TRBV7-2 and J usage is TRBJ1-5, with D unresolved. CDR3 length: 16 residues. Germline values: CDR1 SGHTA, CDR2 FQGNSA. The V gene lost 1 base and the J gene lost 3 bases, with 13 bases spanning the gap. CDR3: CASSLGGSNYNQPQHF. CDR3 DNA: TGTGCCAGCAGCTTAGGAGGCAGCAACTACAATCAGCCCCAGCATTTT.

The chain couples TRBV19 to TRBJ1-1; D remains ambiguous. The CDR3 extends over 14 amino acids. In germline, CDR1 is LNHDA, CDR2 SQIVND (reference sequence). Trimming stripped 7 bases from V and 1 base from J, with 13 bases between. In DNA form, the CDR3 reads TGTGCCAGTAACTCTCTCCCAGGGAACACTGAAGCTTTCTTT. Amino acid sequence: CASNSLPGNTEAFF. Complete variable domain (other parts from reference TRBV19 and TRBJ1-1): DGGITQSPKYLFRKEGQNVTLSCEQNLNHDAMYWYRQDPGQGLRLIYYSQIVNDFQKGDIAEGYSVSREKKESFPLTVTSAQKNPTAFYLCASNSLPGNTEAFFGQGTRLTVV.

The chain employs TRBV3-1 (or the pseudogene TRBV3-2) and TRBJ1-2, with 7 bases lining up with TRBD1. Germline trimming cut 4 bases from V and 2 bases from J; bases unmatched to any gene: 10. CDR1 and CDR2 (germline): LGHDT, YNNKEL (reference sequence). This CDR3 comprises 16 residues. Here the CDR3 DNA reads TGTGCCAGCAGCCCCCAGGGGGAGAGATTAAACTATGGCTACACCTTC. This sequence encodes CASSPQGERLNYGYTF.

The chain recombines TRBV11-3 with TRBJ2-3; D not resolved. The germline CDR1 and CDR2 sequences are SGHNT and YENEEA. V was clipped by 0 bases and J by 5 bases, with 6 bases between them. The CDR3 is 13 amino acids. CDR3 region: CASSLDTGDTQYF. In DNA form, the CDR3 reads TGTGCCAGCAGCTTAGATACGGGAGATACGCAGTATTTT.

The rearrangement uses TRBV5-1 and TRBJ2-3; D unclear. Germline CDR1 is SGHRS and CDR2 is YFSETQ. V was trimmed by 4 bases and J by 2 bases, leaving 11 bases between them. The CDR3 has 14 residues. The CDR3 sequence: CASSRASPTDTQYF. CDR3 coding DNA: TGCGCCAGCAGCCGTGCTAGTCCCACAGATACGCAGTATTTT.